This TCR beta chain comes out of a study of blood T cell repertoires in COVID-19. Germline lookup yields CDR1 SNHLY and CDR2 FYNNEI. CDR3 length: 15 residues. V shed 8 bases, J shed 5 bases, and the junction held 13 bases outside the gene matches. TCRdb keeps only in-frame clones here, not all; method: immunoSEQ multiplex PCR. The sample lists some 88,000 clones, roughly nine tenths occurring once. In this sample, this clone turned up once. The source is a human donor with active COVID-19. The donor label of this sample is uncertain. The sequenced sample was peripheral blood. The rearrangement joins TRBV2 to TRBJ2-5, with 8 bases identical to TRBD1. The CDR3 is CASPSDRGARETQYF. Here the CDR3 DNA reads TGTGCCAGCCCGTCCGACAGGGGCGCTAGGGAGACCCAGTACTTC.